This T cell receptor (beta chain) was sequenced for a study of blood T cell repertoires in COVID-19. At the level of the study: COVID-19 samples, acute and convalescent, were from the United States, Italy and Spain. Nucleic acid was either cDNA or gDNA, and it came from T cells, B-cell-depleted T cells, or PBMCs.

The CDR3 has 17 residues. The trim removed 1 base at V and 3 bases at J, leaving 6 bases unmatched. Germline lookup yields CDR1 LGHNT and CDR2 FRNRAP. Generated by immunoSEQ multiplex PCR, the TCRdb table keeps only in-frame clones and is missing some. Of about 64,000 clones in the sample, around 90% were seen once. The chain links TRBV12-5 to TRBJ2-5; 12 nucleotides match TRBD1. This TCR came from a human donor in a cohort sampled during active COVID-19. The specimen was peripheral blood. The CDR3, as DNA: TGTGCTAGTGGTTTGGCAGCCGGGACAGGGGGCGAAGAGACCCAGTACTTC. Protein sequence: CASGLAAGTGGEETQYF.